These 11 T cell receptor beta chains came from one sample sequenced in a study of T-cell reconstitution after alpha-beta-depleted transplantation in children. Unique molecular identifiers were incorporated during preparation of the TCRbeta library. TCRdb re-called the PCR reads with MiXCR, one entry per CDR3 protein. This repertoire shows about 250,000 distinct CDR3 sequences, roughly a quarter found once; its top ten account for 4% to 5.5%. Source: PBMCs, mostly from graft donor cells, taken 360 days after TCRalphabeta/CD19-depleted stem cell transplant. These receptors originate from a female patient aged 2-15 years who had a stem cell transplant for congenital amegakaryocytic thrombocytopenia, so the T cells may come from the graft donor.

The chain uses TRBV5-6 and TRBJ2-1, with a tentative D call TRBD2 (7 bases). There are 18 residues in the CDR3. The ends were cut back, 4 bases at V and 0 bases at J, with 20 bases in the middle. From germline, CDR1 is SGHDT and CDR2 YYEEEE. CDR3 in amino acids: CASSPKAGVGGSYNEQFF. As DNA, the CDR3 is TGTGCCAGCAGCCCAAAGGCGGGGGTAGGGGGCTCCTACAATGAGCAGTTCTTC.

J is TRBJ1-2 and V is TRBV12-3 or TRBV12-4; D ambiguous. V dropped 1 base and J dropped 10 bases, with 16 bases sitting between them. This CDR3 contains 14 residues. The CDR3 DNA reads as TGTGCCAGCAGTTTAGGGCTCGGACCTATGGACTACACCTTC. This codes for CASSLGLGPMDYTF.

This clonotype was detected ten times or more. The chain links TRBV4-1 to TRBJ2-1; D remains unclear. Germline V lookup: CDR1 MGHRA, CDR2 YSYEKL. The CDR3 extends over 18 amino acids. The V end was cut by 0 bases, the J end by 0 bases, with 15 bases between. In DNA, the CDR3 is TGCGCCAGCAGCCAAGAGAGGCGAGCGACGAGCTCCTACAATGAGCAGTTCTTC. Translation gives CASSQERRATSSYNEQFF.

The table lists this clonotype with many counts. The CDR3 DNA sequence: TGTGCCATCAGTGAGTTTGACACCGGGGAGCTGTTTTTT. It is translated as CAISEFDTGELFF. This chain joins TRBV10-3 and TRBJ2-2; D gene uncertain. The CDR3 consists of 13 residues. From germline, CDR1 is ENHRY and CDR2 SYGVKD. V was pared by 1 base and J by 3 bases, with 3 bases between.

The rearrangement joins TRBV27 to TRBJ2-3; the D gene could be TRBD1 or TRBD2 (5 bases each). V lost 0 bases and J lost 2, with 15 bases in between. The germline V gene has CDR1 MNHEY and CDR2 SMNVEV (reference sequence). The CDR3 sequence is 17 residues long. The CDR3 protein is CASSLSAPVGTTDTQYF. The CDR3 DNA reads TGTGCCAGCAGTTTATCGGCCCCCGTAGGGACCACAGATACGCAGTATTTT.

This clonotype was picked up many times. V is TRBV12-3 or TRBV12-4 and J is TRBJ1-6; D not resolved. CDR3 size: 14 residues. The V end lost 6 bases, the J end lost 11 bases, and 17 bases lay between the germline ends. The CDR3: CASSLQGRQAPLHF. CDR3 nucleotide sequence: TGTGCCAGCAGCCTACAAGGCCGCCAGGCACCCCTCCACTTT.

There are a few counts of this clonotype. The chain employs TRBV27 and TRBJ1-5; 8 nucleotides align to TRBD1. This CDR3 is 14 amino acids long. The germline CDR1 and CDR2 sequences are MNHEY and SMNVEV (reference sequence). V lost 5 bases, J lost 9 bases, and 9 bases stayed unmatched. For the CDR3, the DNA is TGTGCCAGCAGTCTCGGACAGGGCTTCGGGCCCCAGCATTTT. Translated: CASSLGQGFGPQHF.

This clonotype was seen a handful of times. V is TRBV5-1 and J is TRBJ2-5; unclear D gene. Germline lookup yields CDR1 SGHRS and CDR2 YFSETQ. The V end lost 4 bases, the J end lost 4 bases, and 11 bases lay between the germline ends. This CDR3 region has 13 residues. DNA of the CDR3: TGCGCCAGCAGCCCGGAGTCGGGAGAGACCCAGTACTTC. This codes for CASSPESGETQYF.

The gene calls are TRBV6-1 and TRBJ2-1; TRBD1 might be the D (6 bases). The germline V gene has CDR1 MNHNS and CDR2 SASEGT. CDR3 length: 13 residues. V was cut by 6 bases and J by 0 bases, with 6 bases left in between. This CDR3 is CASRDSSYNEQFF. CDR3 coding DNA: TGTGCCAGCAGGGACAGCTCCTACAATGAGCAGTTCTTC.

This clonotype was counted once. The V gene is TRBV7-1, the J gene TRBJ1-2, with D unresolved. TRBV7-1 is assigned to the ORF class and has an uncertain function. The CDR3 contains 16 residues. V gave up 5 bases and J gave up 5 bases, with 21 bases separating them. Written as DNA, the CDR3 is TGTGCCAGCAGCCCCCAAGGGTTACTCGACGGATATGGCTACACCTTC. Protein sequence: CASSPQGLLDGYGYTF.

This chain joins TRBV27 and TRBJ2-1; TRBD2 matches 14 bases. Per the germline V gene, CDR1 is MNHEY and CDR2 is SMNVEV (reference sequence). V trimming: 3 bases; J trimming: 8 bases; junction bases outside the gene matches: 6. The CDR3 is 16 amino acids. This CDR3 reads CASSFSPGLAGDEQFF. DNA of the CDR3: TGTGCCAGCAGTTTCTCCCCGGGACTAGCGGGAGATGAGCAGTTCTTC.